This T cell receptor beta chain is from a study of T cells in Graves' hyperthyroidism and ophthalmopathy. The CDR3 regions of TCR beta were amplified from RNA transcripts. Carried out on the TCR CDR3, a first-round RT-PCR used the HTBI primer set. TCRdb reprocessed the multiplex PCR reads with MiXCR, giving one entry per CDR3 protein. The sample lists about 740,000 distinct CDR3 sequences, around 13% seen once, with about 10% in the top ten. From more than 9.5 ml of fresh peripheral blood, PBMCs were isolated. Study-wide results and caveats: In blood, most of the thyroid clonotypes expanded above 0.001 were also present.

V gave up 6 bases and J gave up 2 bases; unmatched junction bases: 8. CDR1 and CDR2 (germline): SGDLS, YYNGEE. This CDR3 spans 15 amino acids. There are a few counts of this clonotype. Its antigen is not identified. The sample was blood. The chain has TRBV9 and TRBJ1-2, with 9 bases aligning to TRBD1. The sequence came from a woman between 18 and 29 years old with Graves' hyperthyroidism. The CDR3 spells CASKQPGQGNYGYTF. For the CDR3, the DNA is TGTGCCAGCAAACAACCGGGACAGGGAAACTATGGCTACACCTTC.